The rows below give T cell receptor beta chains drawn from one sample of a study of blood T cell repertoires in COVID-19. Measured with immunoSEQ multiplex PCR; TCRdb has only the in-frame clones, and not every one. In the table there are over 200,000 clones, more than 75% of which are singletons. The specimen sequenced was peripheral blood. These receptors were collected from a woman aged 40 to 55 with acute or convalescent COVID-19. CDR3s include the opening cysteine and the closing phenylalanine or tryptophan. Each record gives: V gene, J gene, CDR3 protein.

V: TRBV5-1
J: TRBJ2-1
CDR3: CASSLESGQGYYNEQFF

V: TRBV19
J: TRBJ2-3
CDR3: CASSSRDTQYF

V: TRBV19
J: TRBJ2-5
CDR3: CASSELAGKETQYF

V: TRBV12-5
J: TRBJ2-1
CDR3: CASGLGGASANEQFF

V: TRBV5-6
J: TRBJ2-1
CDR3: CASSPPVSPYNEQFF

V: TRBV7-8
J: TRBJ2-2
CDR3: CASRRGQVGTGELFF

V: TRBV6-1
J: TRBJ1-2
CDR3: CASSELQGDYTF

V: TRBV30
J: TRBJ2-3
CDR3: CAWSVHADTQYF

V: TRBV18
J: TRBJ2-1
CDR3: CASSPAGTSFSYNEQFF

V: TRBV30
J: TRBJ2-7
CDR3: CAWSAAGGADEQYF

V: TRBV25-1
J: TRBJ1-4
CDR3: CASSGKSPGSVEKLFF

V: TRBV4-2
J: TRBJ2-7
CDR3: CASSQWRLYEQYF

V: TRBV18
J: TRBJ2-2
CDR3: CASSPDRANTGELFF

V: TRBV28
J: TRBJ1-5
CDR3: CASSLESYSNQPQHF

V: TRBV13
J: TRBJ1-1
CDR3: CASSLDRADTEAFF

V: TRBV15
J: TRBJ1-1
CDR3: CATSTGDTNTEAFF

V: TRBV6-5
J: TRBJ1-5
CDR3: CASNAGGRSDQPQHF

V: TRBV14
J: TRBJ2-1
CDR3: CASSHGTGAYNEQFF

V: TRBV5-6
J: TRBJ1-2
CDR3: CASSSTQGGYTF

V: TRBV6-5
J: TRBJ1-5
CDR3: CASSYSNPRQPQHF

V: TRBV24-1
J: TRBJ2-3
CDR3: CATSDPNSGQGITDTQYF

V: TRBV18
J: TRBJ2-7
CDR3: CASSPNGPGFSSEQYF

V: TRBV27
J: TRBJ2-2
CDR3: CASSFAPGTGELFF

V: TRBV13
J: TRBJ2-7
CDR3: CASSLTAGSYEQYF

V: TRBV29-1
J: TRBJ1-1
CDR3: CSVVPGQYTEAFF

V: TRBV7-2
J: TRBJ2-3
CDR3: CASSLLTGGADTQYF

V: TRBV9
J: TRBJ2-1
CDR3: CASSAGLAEQFF

V: TRBV2
J: TRBJ2-1
CDR3: CASSRTESSYNEQFF

V: TRBV29-1
J: TRBJ2-2
CDR3: CSAQAGELFF

V: TRBV18
J: TRBJ2-2
CDR3: CASSEGLLAGGELFF

V: TRBV6-5
J: TRBJ2-7
CDR3: CASSRDSGYEQYF

V: TRBV4-3
J: TRBJ2-1
CDR3: CASSPQEDNEQFF

V: TRBV15
J: TRBJ2-1
CDR3: CATSRDTTYNEQFF